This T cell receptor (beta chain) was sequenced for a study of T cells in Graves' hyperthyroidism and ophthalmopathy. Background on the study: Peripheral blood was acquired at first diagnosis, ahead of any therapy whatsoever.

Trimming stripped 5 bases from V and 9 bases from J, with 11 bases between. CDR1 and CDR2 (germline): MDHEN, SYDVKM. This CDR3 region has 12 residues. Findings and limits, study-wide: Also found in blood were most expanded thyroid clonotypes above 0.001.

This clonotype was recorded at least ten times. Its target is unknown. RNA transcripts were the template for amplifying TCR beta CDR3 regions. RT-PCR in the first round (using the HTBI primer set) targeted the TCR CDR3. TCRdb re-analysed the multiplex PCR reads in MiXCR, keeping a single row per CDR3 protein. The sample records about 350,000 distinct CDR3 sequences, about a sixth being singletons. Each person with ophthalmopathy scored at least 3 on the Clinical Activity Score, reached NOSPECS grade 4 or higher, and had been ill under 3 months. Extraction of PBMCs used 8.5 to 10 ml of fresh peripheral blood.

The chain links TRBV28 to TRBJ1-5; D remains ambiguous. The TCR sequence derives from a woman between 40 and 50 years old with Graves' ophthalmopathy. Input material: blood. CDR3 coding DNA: TGTGCCAGCAGTACGACAACAGTGCCCCAGCATTTT. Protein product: CASSTTTVPQHF.